A selection of T cell receptor beta chains follows, all from one sample in a study of blood T cell repertoires in COVID-19. Sequenced by immunoSEQ multiplex PCR; TCRdb stores in-frame clones only, minus some. The data hold over 200,000 clones, with 75% to 90% observed a single time. Material for sequencing was peripheral blood. The source of these receptors is a human donor in a cohort sampled during active COVID-19. Each CDR3 is given with its conserved first and last residue. D genes are given only for firm matches. Part of the rows lack a size; the others show once, few, many or a class for expanded clones.

V	size	J	D	CDR3	DNA
TRBV7-9	once	TRBJ1-2	TRBD1	CASSLGGPPYGYTF	TGTGCCAGCAGCCTAGGGGGCCCTCCTTATGGCTACACCTTC
TRBV19	NA	TRBJ2-7	TRBD2	CASSTLAGVSYEQYF	TGTGCCAGTAGTACATTAGCGGGAGTCTCCTACGAGCAGTACTTC
TRBV9	NA	TRBJ2-7	TRBD2	CANVLSGTPLYEQYF	TGTGCCAACGTCCTCAGCGGGACGCCCCTATACGAGCAGTACTTC
TRBV7-9	few	TRBJ2-7	NA	CASSPGFEQYF	TGTGCCAGCAGCCCGGGTTTCGAGCAGTACTTC
TRBV6-5	NA	TRBJ2-7	TRBD2	CASMGGKGYEQYF	TGTGCCAGCATGGGAGGGAAGGGCTACGAGCAGTACTTC
TRBV19	NA	TRBJ2-7	TRBD2	CASSRSSGAYEQYF	TGTGCCAGTAGTAGATCTAGCGGAGCCTACGAGCAGTACTTC
TRBV6-5	few	TRBJ2-5	NA	CASSLGGIQETQYF	TGTGCCAGCAGTTTGGGGGGAATCCAAGAGACCCAGTACTTC
TRBV30	NA	TRBJ2-1	TRBD2	CAWSPHPWTSGSFRFTEQFF	TGTGCCTGGAGTCCCCACCCTTGGACTAGCGGGAGTTTTCGTTTTACGGAGCAGTTCTTC
TRBV5-5	NA	TRBJ2-7	NA	CASSYTFGGYEQYF	TGTGCCAGCAGCTACACTTTCGGGGGCTACGAGCAGTACTTC
TRBV19	NA	TRBJ1-5	NA	CASNNVPGRGNQPQHF	TGTGCCAGTAACAACGTCCCAGGCCGAGGCAATCAGCCCCAGCATTTT
TRBV9	NA	TRBJ2-5	TRBD2	CASSVGLAGGNFQETQYF	TGTGCCAGCAGCGTAGGACTAGCGGGAGGCAACTTTCAAGAGACCCAGTACTTC
TRBV5-1	NA	TRBJ2-7	NA	CASSLDAYTYEQYF	TGCGCCAGCAGCTTGGATGCCTATACCTACGAGCAGTACTTC
TRBV4-3	NA	TRBJ1-1	NA	CASSRLTGGSTEAFF	TGCGCCAGCAGCCGACTAACTGGGGGGAGCACTGAAGCTTTCTTT
TRBV19	NA	TRBJ1-3	TRBD1	CASSNRGQGNTIYF	TGTGCCAGTAGCAACAGGGGGCAAGGAAACACCATATATTTT
TRBV9	NA	TRBJ2-1	TRBD2	CASSISGRNNEQFF	TGTGCCAGCAGCATCTCCGGGAGGAACAATGAGCAGTTCTTC
TRBV19	NA	TRBJ2-2	TRBD2	CASSILRGLKDTGELFF	TGTGCCAGTAGTATTTTGCGGGGACTAAAGGACACCGGGGAGCTGTTTTTT
TRBV27	medium-sized	TRBJ2-1	NA	CASSLPGNEQFF	TGTGCCAGCAGTTTGCCGGGCAATGAGCAGTTCTTC
TRBV10-2	NA	TRBJ2-7	TRBD1	CASSDGQGIRDEQYF	TGCGCCAGCAGTGATGGACAGGGGATACGGGACGAGCAGTACTTC
TRBV4-2	NA	TRBJ1-1	NA	CASSQVSVQGNTEAFF	TGTGCCAGCAGCCAAGTTTCAGTACAGGGGAACACTGAAGCTTTCTTT
TRBV10-3	NA	TRBJ1-4	NA	CAISESTAGRREKLFF	TGTGCCATCAGTGAGTCGACGGCAGGCAGACGTGAAAAACTGTTTTTT
TRBV27	NA	TRBJ2-2	TRBD2	CASSFTSRLAGDTGELFF	TGTGCCAGCAGTTTTACCTCGCGACTAGCGGGAGACACCGGGGAGCTGTTTTTT
TRBV30	NA	TRBJ2-1	TRBD2	CAWSVSSTSGWRQFF	TGTGCCTGGAGTGTATCATCGACTAGCGGGTGGAGGCAGTTCTTC
TRBV5-4	few	TRBJ1-1	TRBD1	CASSSGQGRNTEAFF	TGTGCCAGCAGCTCGGGACAGGGTCGAAACACTGAAGCTTTCTTT
TRBV6-5	once	TRBJ1-2	NA	CASQKQVQVPDGYTF	TGTGCCAGCCAAAAACAGGTCCAGGTCCCAGATGGCTACACCTTC
TRBV5-6	NA	TRBJ1-2	TRBD1	CASSPEAEDRVSYGYTF	TGTGCCAGCAGCCCCGAGGCCGAGGACAGGGTGAGCTATGGCTACACCTTC
TRBV11-2	once	TRBJ2-7	TRBD1	CASSLDRASYEQYF	TGTGCCAGCAGCTTGGACAGGGCTTCCTACGAGCAGTACTTC
TRBV6-5	NA	TRBJ1-2	NA	CASSYGQGWSNYGYTF	TGTGCCAGCAGTTACGGGCAGGGGTGGAGCAACTATGGCTACACCTTC
TRBV28	NA	TRBJ1-2	TRBD1	CASGRQGGYGYTF	TGTGCCAGCGGGAGACAGGGTGGCTATGGCTACACCTTC
TRBV13	NA	TRBJ2-5	TRBD2	CASSKTSVRETQYF	TGTGCCAGCAGCAAAACTAGCGTCCGGGAGACCCAGTACTTC
TRBV28	NA	TRBJ2-7	TRBD2	CASSPSGTRVSEQYF	TGTGCCAGCAGCCCCTCCGGGACTAGAGTCTCCGAGCAGTACTTC
TRBV11-1	NA	TRBJ2-1	TRBD2	CASSPLAGGNNEQFF	TGTGCCAGCAGTCCCCTAGCGGGAGGGAACAATGAGCAGTTCTTC
TRBV19	NA	TRBJ1-6	NA	CASSPMGANSPLHF	TGTGCCAGTAGTCCCATGGGCGCGAATTCACCCCTCCACTTT
TRBV6-1	NA	TRBJ1-4	TRBD1	CASSEVGGKSEKLFF	TGTGCCAGCAGTGAAGTAGGGGGCAAGAGTGAAAAACTGTTTTTT
TRBV28	NA	TRBJ1-1	TRBD1	CASRLTGGAGTEAFF	TGTGCCAGCAGACTGACAGGGGGCGCCGGCACTGAAGCTTTCTTT
TRBV27	few	TRBJ1-2	NA	CASSSRQAPMYGYTF	TGTGCCAGCAGTTCGCGACAGGCGCCTATGTATGGCTACACCTTC
TRBV5-1	NA	TRBJ1-3	NA	CASSLDGGRGNTIYF	TGCGCCAGCAGCTTGGACGGCGGCCGTGGAAACACCATATATTTT
TRBV6-6	NA	TRBJ2-7	TRBD2	CASRLAGALYEQYF	TGTGCCAGCAGGTTAGCGGGAGCCCTCTACGAGCAGTACTTC
TRBV3-1/TRBV3-2	NA	TRBJ2-7	NA	CASSLRYEQYF	TGTGCCAGCAGCCTTCGCTACGAGCAGTACTTC
TRBV9	NA	TRBJ2-1	NA	CASSVRGWDEQFF	TGTGCCAGCAGCGTTAGGGGATGGGATGAGCAGTTCTTC
TRBV30	NA	TRBJ2-7	NA	CAWKPPGHYEQYF	TGTGCCTGGAAACCTCCGGGTCACTACGAGCAGTACTTC
TRBV6-5	NA	TRBJ2-1	NA	CASSYTVRGHEQFF	TGTGCCAGCAGTTACACGGTTAGGGGCCATGAGCAGTTCTTC
TRBV6-5	NA	TRBJ1-1	NA	CASSYFPGRTEAFF	TGTGCCAGCAGTTACTTTCCAGGGCGGACTGAAGCTTTCTTT
TRBV16	once	TRBJ2-7	TRBD2	CASSQRLAVTYEQYF	TGTGCCAGCAGCCAACGCCTAGCGGTTACCTACGAGCAGTACTTC
TRBV10-3	NA	TRBJ2-1	TRBD1	CAISGQGAYEQFF	TGTGCCATCAGTGGGCAGGGGGCCTATGAGCAGTTCTTC
TRBV9	NA	TRBJ2-2	NA	CASRGGTGAGELFF	TGTGCCAGCAGGGGGGGAACAGGTGCCGGGGAGCTGTTTTTT
TRBV19	NA	TRBJ1-1	NA	CAGGYTEAFF	TGTGCCGGGGGCTACACTGAAGCTTTCTTT
TRBV9	NA	TRBJ1-5	TRBD1	CASSVSGQGNQPQHF	TGTGCCAGCAGCGTATCGGGACAGGGTAATCAGCCCCAGCATTTT
TRBV11-2	few	TRBJ2-7	NA	CASTWGGPSYEQYF	TGTGCCAGCACTTGGGGGGGGCCGTCCTACGAGCAGTACTTC
TRBV10-2	NA	TRBJ2-5	TRBD1	CASNRQGASETQYF	TGCGCCAGCAACCGACAGGGGGCCTCAGAGACCCAGTACTTC
TRBV30	NA	TRBJ1-2	NA	CAWSVKGPGYTF	TGTGCCTGGAGTGTGAAGGGGCCCGGCTACACCTTC
TRBV7-9	NA	TRBJ1-4	TRBD1	CASSLQGATNEKLFF	TGTGCCAGCAGCTTACAGGGGGCAACTAATGAAAAACTGTTTTTT
TRBV27	NA	TRBJ2-7	TRBD2	CASTILAATYEQYF	TGTGCCAGCACCATACTAGCGGCCACCTACGAGCAGTACTTC
TRBV7-3	NA	TRBJ2-7	NA	CASSLSGGYEQYF	TGTGCCAGCAGCCTCAGCGGCGGCTACGAGCAGTACTTC
TRBV7-6	NA	TRBJ2-7	TRBD1	CASSSGTGGSYEQYF	TGTGCCAGCAGCTCCGGGACAGGGGGATCCTACGAGCAGTACTTC
TRBV18	NA	TRBJ2-7	NA	CASSPTGSPEREQYF	TGTGCCAGCTCACCAACGGGGAGTCCAGAAAGGGAGCAGTACTTC
TRBV28	NA	TRBJ1-5	TRBD1	CASSMDRVGQPQHF	TGTGCCAGCAGTATGGACAGGGTTGGACAGCCCCAGCATTTT
TRBV13	NA	TRBJ2-2	NA	CASSLDRNTGELFF	TGTGCCAGCAGCTTAGACAGGAACACCGGGGAGCTGTTTTTT
TRBV6-6	NA	TRBJ1-5	NA	CASSYRGYSNQPQHF	TGTGCCAGCAGTTACAGGGGGTATAGCAATCAGCCCCAGCATTTT
TRBV4-2	NA	TRBJ2-7	TRBD2	CASSQDWRGSYEQYF	TGTGCCAGCAGCCAAGACTGGCGGGGGAGTTACGAGCAGTACTTC
TRBV6-6	NA	TRBJ1-2	NA	CASSYQKSYGYTF	TGTGCCAGCAGTTACCAGAAGTCCTATGGCTACACCTTC